Each of the 2 T cell receptor beta chains below was sequenced from the same sample in a study of neurological immune-mediated disorders. MiXCR, applied by TCRdb to the 5' RACE reads, yields one record per CDR3 protein. The sample lists about 41,000 distinct CDR3 sequences, around 13% occurring once. Sequencing used CD4+ T cells from blood. The receptors shown here come from a woman aged 55-70 years with HTLV-1-associated myelopathy (HAM/TSP).

Ten or more counts support this clonotype. The chain links TRBV5-1 to TRBJ2-2; possible D gene TRBD1, 5 bases. CDR3 size: 16 residues. V lost 1 base and J lost 4, with 14 bases in between. Per germline, CDR1 SGHRS and CDR2 YFSETQ. The CDR3 sequence is CASSLLQGPGTGELFF. Written as DNA, the CDR3 is TGCGCCAGCAGCTTGCTTCAGGGTCCGGGCACCGGGGAGCTGTTTTTT.

This clonotype appeared many times. The chain is built from TRBV5-1 and TRBJ2-1, with TRBD1 matching over 7 bases. The trim removed 4 bases at V and 4 bases at J, leaving 2 bases unmatched. The germline V gene encodes CDR1 SGHRS and CDR2 YFSETQ. CDR3 length: 13 amino acids. The CDR3 DNA is TGCGCCAGCAGCAGGGACAGTTACAATGAGCAGTTCTTC. Its protein product is CASSRDSYNEQFF.